The rows below give T cell receptor beta chains drawn from one sample of a study of cytomegalovirus exposure and HLA in healthy donors. This table comes from immunoSEQ multiplex PCR, and its TCRdb copy is limited to in-frame clones, with some not included. The data hold 150,000 to 200,000 clones, with about 80% observed a single time. Material for sequencing was PBMCs. These TCRs come from an older woman in good health and CMV-seropositive. CDR3s include the opening cysteine and the closing phenylalanine or tryptophan. The D gene is left open where the match is weak. The size field is filled for only some rows; it gives once, few, many or a size class.

V gene,D gene,clone size,J gene,CDR3 protein,CDR3 DNA
TRBV28,-,-,TRBJ1-5,CASSFRRGNAQPQHF,TGTGCCAGCAGCTTTAGAAGGGGGAACGCTCAGCCCCAGCATTTT
TRBV28,TRBD1,-,TRBJ1-4,CASRAGGMNEKLFF,TGTGCCAGCAGGGCAGGGGGCATGAATGAAAAACTGTTTTTT
TRBV5-1,TRBD2,-,TRBJ2-7,CASSQGLAGALDSYEQYF,TGCGCCAGCAGCCAGGGACTAGCGGGGGCCCTTGACTCCTACGAGCAGTACTTC
TRBV7-2,-,few,TRBJ1-4,CASSLEMRWEKLFF,TGTGCCAGCAGCTTAGAAATGAGATGGGAAAAACTGTTTTTT
TRBV19,-,once,TRBJ2-1,CASSIMAAYNEQFF,TGTGCCAGTAGTATAATGGCCGCCTACAATGAGCAGTTCTTC
TRBV21-1,-,-,TRBJ2-2,CASSIRVTFTGELFF,TGTGCCAGCAGCATACGGGTGACCTTTACCGGGGAGCTGTTTTTT
TRBV7-8,TRBD1,-,TRBJ1-5,CASSLRRSGGQPQHF,TGTGCCAGCAGTCTACGACGGTCAGGGGGCCAGCCCCAGCATTTT
TRBV6-1,TRBD1,-,TRBJ2-2,CASIEGQGHTGELFF,TGTGCCAGCATTGAGGGACAGGGGCACACCGGGGAGCTGTTTTTT
TRBV6-1,TRBD2,-,TRBJ2-3,CASSEARGGSTDTQYF,TGTGCCAGCAGTGAAGCCCGCGGGGGGAGCACAGATACGCAGTATTTT
TRBV7-2,TRBD1,-,TRBJ1-1,CASREYRGTEAFF,TGTGCCAGCAGGGAATACAGGGGTACTGAAGCTTTCTTT
TRBV5-1,-,-,TRBJ2-5,CASSLPEETQYF,TGCGCCAGCAGCTTGCCGGAAGAGACCCAGTACTTC
TRBV19,TRBD1,-,TRBJ2-7,CASKGDRGSYEQYF,TGTGCCAGTAAAGGGGACAGGGGCTCCTACGAGCAGTACTTC
TRBV12-5,TRBD2,-,TRBJ2-5,CASGLGTSGEETQYF,TGTGCTAGTGGTTTGGGGACTAGCGGAGAAGAGACCCAGTACTTC
TRBV27,-,-,TRBJ2-6,CASRRRISGANVLTF,TGTGCCAGCAGGAGGAGGATCTCTGGGGCCAACGTCCTGACTTTC
TRBV5-8,-,-,TRBJ2-5,CASSFWAGVGETQYF,TGTGCCAGCAGCTTCTGGGCAGGGGTAGGTGAGACCCAGTACTTC
TRBV7-9,-,-,TRBJ2-3,CASSPNADTQYF,TGTGCCAGCAGCCCAAATGCAGATACGCAGTATTTT
TRBV9,-,-,TRBJ1-6,CASSVARGGDSPLHF,TGTGCCAGCAGCGTAGCGCGGGGGGGCGATTCACCCCTCCACTTT